One and the same sample provided the 20 T cell receptor beta chains below, sequenced in a study of T cells after yellow fever vaccination. TCRdb re-analysed the 5' RACE reads in MiXCR, keeping a single row per CDR3 protein. The table lists approximately 150,000 distinct CDR3 sequences, about 6.2% of them singletons, with under 3% in the top ten. The material sequenced was CD4+ T cells sorted from PBMCs, taken on the day of the first yellow fever vaccination. The receptors originated from a young man who received the YFV17D yellow fever vaccine.

V usage is TRBV20-1 and J usage is TRBJ2-3, with D tentatively TRBD1 or TRBD2 (5 bases each). Germline V gene sequence: CDR1 DFQATT, CDR2 SNEGSKA (reference sequence). The V and J ends lost 1 base and 6 bases respectively, with 17 bases between them. The CDR3 extends over 15 amino acids. The CDR3 region is CSARVAGTGSDTQYF. The CDR3 DNA reads as TGCAGTGCTAGAGTTGCAGGGACCGGTTCGGATACGCAGTATTTT.

This clonotype came up many times. The V and J genes are TRBV7-9 and TRBJ1-1, with D hard to call. Trimming took off 4 bases at V and 3 bases at J, with 9 bases between the two ends. The germline gives CDR1 SEHNR, CDR2 FQNEAQ (reference sequence). CDR3 length: 13 residues. CDR3: CASSSNTYTEAFF. As DNA, the CDR3 is TGTGCCAGCAGCTCAAACACCTACACTGAAGCTTTCTTT.

This clonotype occurred many times. This chain joins TRBV4-1 and TRBJ2-7, with 8 bases aligning to TRBD2. V lost 2 bases and J lost 3; bases outside the gene matches: 6. CDR3 length: 15 amino acids. Germline loops: CDR1 MGHRA, CDR2 YSYEKL. The CDR3: CASSQWWRGVYEQYF. CDR3 nucleotides: TGCGCCAGCAGCCAATGGTGGCGGGGGGTCTACGAGCAGTACTTC.

In this sample, this clonotype turned up many times. The chain has TRBV5-4 and TRBJ2-1; no clear D. Germline V gives CDR1 SGHNT, CDR2 YYREEE (reference sequence). The CDR3 is made up of 13 amino acids. V lost 0 bases and J lost 7, with 8 bases in between. The CDR3, as DNA: TGTGCCAGCAGCTTGGTCGCTGGAAATGAGCAGTTCTTC. This codes for CASSLVAGNEQFF. The full variable domain, in which reference TRBV5-4 and TRBJ2-1 provide the parts outside the CDR3, is ETGVTQSPTHLIKTRGQQVTLRCSSQSGHNTVSWYQQALGQGPQFIFQYYREEENGRGNFPPRFSGLQFPNYSSELNVNALELDDSALYLCASSLVAGNEQFFGPGTRLTVL.

This clonotype was seen at least ten times. The V gene is TRBV12-3 or TRBV12-4, the J gene TRBJ1-5; a weak D match, TRBD1 (5 bases). The CDR3 loop spans 14 amino acids. V lost 3 bases, J lost 0 bases, and 6 bases lay in between. CDR3 coding DNA: TGTGCCAGCAGTTTGACAGCTAGCAATCAGCCCCAGCATTTT. It yields the protein CASSLTASNQPQHF.

The sample holds many counts of this clonotype. This chain connects TRBV7-2 to TRBJ2-1; D might be TRBD2 (6 bases). V lost 5 bases, J lost 9 bases, and 8 bases lay in between. The germline V gene has CDR1 SGHTA and CDR2 FQGNSA. This CDR3 region has 11 residues. CDR3 loop: CASSQTSEQFF. In nucleotides, the CDR3 is TGTGCCAGCAGCCAGACTAGTGAGCAGTTCTTC.

There are a few counts of this clonotype. V gene TRBV4-3 combines with J gene TRBJ2-6; D is unresolved. Germline CDR1 is LGHNA and CDR2 is YSLEER. V dropped 0 bases and J dropped 4 bases, with 7 bases sitting between them. This CDR3 spans 15 amino acids. The CDR3 sequence is CASSQEGTGANVLTF. The CDR3 nucleotides are TGCGCCAGCAGCCAAGAGGGTACAGGGGCCAACGTCCTGACTTTC.

This clonotype showed up many times. CDR3 sequence: CASRPGLLNTEAFF. The CDR3 coding sequence is TGTGCCAGCAGGCCTGGGCTCCTGAACACTGAAGCTTTCTTT. The chain recombines TRBV12-3 or TRBV12-4 with TRBJ1-1; D gene uncertain. This CDR3 is built from 14 residues. The V and J ends lost 6 bases and 0 bases respectively, with 11 bases between them.

In its sample, this clonotype was seen a few times. The rearrangement joins TRBV27 to TRBJ2-1; D gene uncertain. The V gene lost 4 bases and the J gene lost 9 bases, with 10 bases spanning the gap. From germline, CDR1 is MNHEY and CDR2 SMNVEV (reference sequence). The CDR3 runs 12 residues. This chain's CDR3 is CASSSQLAEQFF. CDR3 bases: TGTGCCAGCAGTTCCCAGTTGGCTGAGCAGTTCTTC.

This clonotype was detected many times. The genes are TRBV3-1 and TRBJ2-5, with TRBD2 matching over 12 bases. Unmatched junction bases numbered 6, after V lost 0 bases and J lost 7 bases. The CDR3 totals 16 residues. Per germline, CDR1 LGHDT and CDR2 YNNKEL (reference sequence). CDR3 in amino acids: CASSQDLTSGGRTQYF. DNA of the CDR3: TGTGCCAGCAGCCAAGATCTTACTAGCGGGGGGCGGACCCAGTACTTC.

This clonotype has more than one count but fewer than ten. A much larger clone lies one base from this, so it may be a read error. V usage is TRBV4-1 and J usage is TRBJ2-2, with D possibly matching TRBD1 (5 bases). Germline CDR1 is MGHRA and CDR2 is YSYEKL. The CDR3 is 16 residues long. The CDR3 nucleotides read TGCGTCAGCAGCCAAACCCCTGGGGCGTACACCGGGGAGCTGTTTTTT. As protein: CVSSQTPGAYTGELFF.

This clonotype was recorded many times. The chain couples TRBV10-1 to TRBJ2-7; D is ambiguous. Trimming stripped 8 bases from V and 6 bases from J, with 23 bases between. The CDR3 consists of 15 residues. Germline V gene lookup returns CDR1 WNHNN and CDR2 SYGVQD (reference sequence). The CDR3 protein is CASSPVMAGLREQYF. Here the CDR3 DNA reads TGCGCCAGCTCCCCGGTTATGGCAGGCCTCCGCGAGCAGTACTTC.

This clonotype came up many times. The chain employs TRBV24-1 and TRBJ2-1; D is perhaps TRBD1 (5 bases). Germline values: CDR1 KGHDR, CDR2 SFDVKD. The CDR3 totals 15 residues. Deletions cut 1 base from V and 7 bases from J, with 13 bases between. CDR3 DNA: TGTGCCACCAGTGATTTCCCCAGGTCAGGGAATGAGCAGTTCTTC. It specifies CATSDFPRSGNEQFF.

This clonotype was seen only a few times. CDR3 DNA: TGTGCCAGCACCGAGGCGGGCGGGGGGGCGTTCGAGACCCAGTACTTC. Translation gives CASTEAGGGAFETQYF. The chain carries TRBV11-2 and TRBJ2-5; the match to TRBD2 covers 9 bases. The germline V gene has CDR1 SGHAT and CDR2 FQNNGV. This CDR3 region has 16 residues. V lost 7 bases and J lost 5; bases outside the gene matches: 14.

In its sample, this clonotype was seen a few times. V and J are TRBV6-5 and TRBJ1-1, with a tentative D call TRBD1 (5 bases). Trimming took 4 bases from V and 3 from J, leaving 24 bases between them. Germline values: CDR1 MNHEY, CDR2 SVGAGI. The CDR3 covers 18 residues. The CDR3 here is CASSSKQGSFRRDTEAFF. CDR3 DNA: TGTGCCAGCAGTTCTAAGCAGGGTTCTTTCCGAAGGGACACTGAAGCTTTCTTT.

This clonotype was detected ten times or more. The chain carries TRBV2 and TRBJ2-4, with 12 bases fitting TRBD2. V trimming: 10 bases; J trimming: 6 bases; junction bases outside the gene matches: 7. The CDR3 spans 14 residues. CDR1 is SNHLY and CDR2 is FYNNEI in the germline V gene. The CDR3 is CATTGLAGRNIQYF. CDR3 coding DNA: TGTGCCACCACAGGACTAGCGGGGCGAAACATTCAGTACTTC.

This clonotype was seen ten or more times. This chain uses TRBV5-5 with TRBJ2-5; no clear D. This CDR3 is built from 12 residues. Per the germline V gene, CDR1 is SGHKS and CDR2 is YYEKEE (reference sequence). Trimming removed 5 bases from V and 5 bases from J, with 10 bases in between. The CDR3 sequence is CASRRREETQYF. For the CDR3, the DNA is TGTGCCAGCAGGCGACGAGAGGAGACCCAGTACTTC.

This clonotype was found a few times. The chain uses TRBV28 and TRBJ2-7; 7 nucleotides match TRBD1. CDR3 size: 16 residues. The germline gives CDR1 MDHEN, CDR2 SYDVKM. J gave up 3 bases and V 5 bases, and 13 bases lay outside the gene matches. CDR3 nucleotide sequence: TGTGCCAGCAGTCCATCCACACAGGGGAAATACTACGAGCAGTACGTC. It translates to CASSPSTQGKYYEQYV.

This clonotype has more than one count but fewer than ten. The gene calls are TRBV7-9 and TRBJ1-3; D is unclear. The V end was cut by 3 bases, the J end by 0 bases, with 6 bases between. This CDR3 contains 14 residues. CDR1 and CDR2 from the germline V gene are SEHNR and FQNEAQ (reference sequence). The CDR3: CASSFSSSGNTIYF. CDR3 nucleotides: TGTGCCAGCAGCTTTTCCAGCTCTGGAAACACCATATATTTT.

This rearrangement joins TRBV18 to TRBJ1-2; TRBD1 might be the D (5 bases). The CDR3 consists of 16 residues. Trimming shortened V by 0 bases and J by 6 bases, and 17 bases separated the two germline ends. Looked up from germline, CDR1 is KGHSH and CDR2 is LQKENI. CDR3: CASSPPGVRGMDGYTF. CDR3 nucleotide sequence: TGTGCCAGCTCACCACCGGGAGTGCGGGGGATGGATGGCTACACCTTC.